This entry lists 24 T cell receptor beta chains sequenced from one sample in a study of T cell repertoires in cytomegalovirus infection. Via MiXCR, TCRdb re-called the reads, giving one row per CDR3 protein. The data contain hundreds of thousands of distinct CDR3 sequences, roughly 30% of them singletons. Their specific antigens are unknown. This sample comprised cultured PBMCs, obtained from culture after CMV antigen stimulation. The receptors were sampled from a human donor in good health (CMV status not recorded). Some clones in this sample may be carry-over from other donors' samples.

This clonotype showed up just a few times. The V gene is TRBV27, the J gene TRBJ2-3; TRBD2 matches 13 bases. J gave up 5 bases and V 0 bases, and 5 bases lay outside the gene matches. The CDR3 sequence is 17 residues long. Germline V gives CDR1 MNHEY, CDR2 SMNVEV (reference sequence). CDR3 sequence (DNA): TGTGCCAGCAGTTTATCGGAACTAGCGGGGGGGAAAGATACGCAGTATTTT. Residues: CASSLSELAGGKDTQYF.

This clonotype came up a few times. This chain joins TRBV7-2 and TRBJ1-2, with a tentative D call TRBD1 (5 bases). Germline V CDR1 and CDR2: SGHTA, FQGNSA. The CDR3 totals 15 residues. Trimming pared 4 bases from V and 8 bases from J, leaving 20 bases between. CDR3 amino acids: CASSYGDASVGGYTF. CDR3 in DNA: TGTGCCAGCAGCTATGGGGACGCTTCGGTGGGGGGCTACACCTTC.

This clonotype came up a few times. The CDR3 coding sequence is TGTGCCGGCCCGGGACAGCATGGCGAGCAGTACTTC. Translating gives CAGPGQHGEQYF. J is TRBJ2-7 and V is TRBV2; 7 nucleotides agree with TRBD1. The CDR3 covers 12 residues. Looked up from germline, CDR1 is SNHLY and CDR2 is FYNNEI. V was pared by 11 bases and J by 6 bases, with 10 bases of the junction left unmatched. Using reference TRBV2 and TRBJ2-7 for the parts outside the CDR3, the full variable domain is EPEVTQTPSHQVTQMGQEVILRCVPISNHLYFYWYRQILGQKVEFLVSFYNNEISEKSEIFDDQFSVERPDGSNFTLKIRSTKLEDSAMYFCAGPGQHGEQYFGPGTRLTVT.

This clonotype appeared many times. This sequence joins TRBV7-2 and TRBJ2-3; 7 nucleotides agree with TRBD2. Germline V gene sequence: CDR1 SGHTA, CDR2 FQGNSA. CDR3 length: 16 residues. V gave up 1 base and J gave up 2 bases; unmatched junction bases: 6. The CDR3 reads CASSLDRGGATDTQYF. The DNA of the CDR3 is TGTGCCAGCAGCTTAGATCGCGGGGGAGCCACAGATACGCAGTATTTT.

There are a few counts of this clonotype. The CDR3 region is CASSRWTPRAGELFF. CDR3 nucleotide sequence: TGTGCCAGTAGCAGGTGGACCCCACGGGCCGGGGAGCTGTTTTTT. This chain links TRBV19 with TRBJ2-2; D gene uncertain. This CDR3 contains 15 residues. V gave up 6 bases and J gave up 6 bases, with 17 bases separating them. CDR1 is LNHDA, CDR2 SQIVND, per germline (reference sequence).

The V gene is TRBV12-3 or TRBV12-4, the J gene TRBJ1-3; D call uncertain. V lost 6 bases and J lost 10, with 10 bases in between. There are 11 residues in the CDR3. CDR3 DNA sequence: TGTGCCAGCAGCTACAGAGCTACCATATATTTT. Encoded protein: CASSYRATIYF.

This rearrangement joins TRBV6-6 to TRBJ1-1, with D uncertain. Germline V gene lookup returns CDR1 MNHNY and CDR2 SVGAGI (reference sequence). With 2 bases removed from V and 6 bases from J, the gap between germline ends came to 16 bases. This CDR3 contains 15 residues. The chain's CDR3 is CASSYPSDHVAEAFF. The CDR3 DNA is TGTGCCAGCAGTTACCCCTCGGACCATGTCGCTGAAGCTTTCTTT.

The CDR3 coding sequence is TGTGCCAGCCAGAGTCTAGTGGATGAGCAGTTCTTC. Its translation: CASQSLVDEQFF. The chain joins TRBV12-3 or TRBV12-4 to TRBJ2-1; D unclear. The CDR3 is made up of 12 amino acids. Trimming stripped 8 bases from V and 8 bases from J, with 13 bases between.

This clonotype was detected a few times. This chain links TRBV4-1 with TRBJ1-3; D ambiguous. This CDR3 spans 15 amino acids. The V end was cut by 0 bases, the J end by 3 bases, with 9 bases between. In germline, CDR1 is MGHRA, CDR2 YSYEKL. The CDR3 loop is CASSQDGTGGNTIYF. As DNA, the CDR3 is TGCGCCAGCAGCCAAGATGGTACCGGTGGAAACACCATATATTTT.

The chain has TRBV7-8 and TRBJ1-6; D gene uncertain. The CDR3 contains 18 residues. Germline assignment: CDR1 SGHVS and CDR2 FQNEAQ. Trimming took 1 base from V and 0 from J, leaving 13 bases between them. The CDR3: CASSLGVSQSSYNSPLHF. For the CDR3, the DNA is TGTGCCAGCAGCTTAGGGGTCAGCCAAAGCTCCTATAATTCACCCCTCCACTTT.

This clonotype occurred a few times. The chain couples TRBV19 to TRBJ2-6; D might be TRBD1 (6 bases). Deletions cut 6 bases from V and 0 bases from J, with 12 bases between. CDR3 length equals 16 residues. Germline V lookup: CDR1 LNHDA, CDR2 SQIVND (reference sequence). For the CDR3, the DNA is TGTGCCAGTAGCCGGACAGCTGACTCTGGGGCCAACGTCCTGACTTTC. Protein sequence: CASSRTADSGANVLTF.

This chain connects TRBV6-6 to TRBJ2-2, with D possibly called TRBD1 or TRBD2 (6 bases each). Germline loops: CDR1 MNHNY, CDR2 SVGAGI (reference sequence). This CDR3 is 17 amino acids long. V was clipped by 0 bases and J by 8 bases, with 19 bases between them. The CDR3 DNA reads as TGTGCCAGCAGTTACTCGAAGGGGGGACGACCTGGGGGGGAGCTGTTTTTT. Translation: CASSYSKGGRPGGELFF.

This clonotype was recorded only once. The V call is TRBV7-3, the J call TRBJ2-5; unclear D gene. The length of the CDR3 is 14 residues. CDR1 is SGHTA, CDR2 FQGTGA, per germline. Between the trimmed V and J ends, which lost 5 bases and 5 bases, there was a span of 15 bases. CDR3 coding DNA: TGTGCCAGCAGCCCCCGAGTGGCGGTGGAGACCCAGTACTTC. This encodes CASSPRVAVETQYF.

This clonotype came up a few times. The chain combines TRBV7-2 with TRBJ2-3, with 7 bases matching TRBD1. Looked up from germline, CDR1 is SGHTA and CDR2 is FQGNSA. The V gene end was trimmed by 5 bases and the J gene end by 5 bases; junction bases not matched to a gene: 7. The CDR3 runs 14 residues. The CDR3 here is CASSVDRVQDTQYF. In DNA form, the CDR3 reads TGTGCCAGCAGCGTCGACAGGGTCCAAGATACGCAGTATTTT.

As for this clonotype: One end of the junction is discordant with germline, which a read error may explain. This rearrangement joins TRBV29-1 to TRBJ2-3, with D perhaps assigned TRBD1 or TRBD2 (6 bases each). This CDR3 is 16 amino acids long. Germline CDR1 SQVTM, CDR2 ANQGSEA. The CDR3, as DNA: TGCAGCGCTGAAGGAGGGGGTATCGTCCGCGCAGATACGCAGTATTTT. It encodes CSAEGGGIVRADTQYF.

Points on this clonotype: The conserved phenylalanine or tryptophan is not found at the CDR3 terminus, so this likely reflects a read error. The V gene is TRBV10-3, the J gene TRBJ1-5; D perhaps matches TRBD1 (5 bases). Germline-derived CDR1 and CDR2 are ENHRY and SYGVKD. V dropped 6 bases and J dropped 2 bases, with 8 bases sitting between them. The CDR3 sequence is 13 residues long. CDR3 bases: TGTGCCATCAGGGGGGGGGGCAATCAGCCCCAGCATTTA. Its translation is CAIRGGGNQPQHL.

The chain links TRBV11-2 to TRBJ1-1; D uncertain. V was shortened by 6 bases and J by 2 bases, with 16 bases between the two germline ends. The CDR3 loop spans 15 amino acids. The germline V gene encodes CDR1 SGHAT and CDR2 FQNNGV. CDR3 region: CASRRLRDSNTEAFF. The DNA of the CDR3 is TGTGCCAGCAGACGTCTTAGGGATTCAAACACTGAAGCTTTCTTT.

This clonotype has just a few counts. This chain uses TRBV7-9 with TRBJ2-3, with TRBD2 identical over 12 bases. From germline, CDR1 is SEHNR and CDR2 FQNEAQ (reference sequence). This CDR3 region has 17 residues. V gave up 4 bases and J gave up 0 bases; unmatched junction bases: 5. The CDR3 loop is CASSSGLAGMSTDTQYF. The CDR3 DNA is TGTGCCAGCAGCTCCGGACTAGCGGGAATGAGCACAGATACGCAGTATTTT.

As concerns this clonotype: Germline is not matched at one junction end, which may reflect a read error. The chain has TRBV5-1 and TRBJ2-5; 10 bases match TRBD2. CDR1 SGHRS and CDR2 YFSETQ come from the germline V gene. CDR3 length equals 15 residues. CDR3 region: CASNLGAGGPETQYF. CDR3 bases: TGCGCCAGCAACTTGGGAGCGGGGGGGCCCGAGACCCAGTACTTC.

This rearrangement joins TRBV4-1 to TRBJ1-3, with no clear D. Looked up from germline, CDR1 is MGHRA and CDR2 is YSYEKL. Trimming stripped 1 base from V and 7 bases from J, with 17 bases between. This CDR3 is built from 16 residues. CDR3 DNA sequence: TGCGCCAGCAGCCAAGCCGGGCCCCAAAAAAGGAACACCATATATTTT. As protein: CASSQAGPQKRNTIYF.

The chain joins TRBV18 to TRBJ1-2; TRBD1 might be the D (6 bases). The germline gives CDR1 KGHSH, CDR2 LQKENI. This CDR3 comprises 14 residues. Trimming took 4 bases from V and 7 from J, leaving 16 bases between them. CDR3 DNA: TGTGCCAGCTCACAATCGGGGGGCGAGAGTGGCTACACCTTC. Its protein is CASSQSGGESGYTF.

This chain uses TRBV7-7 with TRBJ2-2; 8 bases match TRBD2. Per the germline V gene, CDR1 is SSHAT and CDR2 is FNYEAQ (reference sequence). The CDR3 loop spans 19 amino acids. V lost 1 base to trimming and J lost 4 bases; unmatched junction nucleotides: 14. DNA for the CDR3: TGTGCCAGCAGCTTAGGATTAGGGCTAGCGGGCGATAGCACCGGGGAGCTGTTTTTT. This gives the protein CASSLGLGLAGDSTGELFF.

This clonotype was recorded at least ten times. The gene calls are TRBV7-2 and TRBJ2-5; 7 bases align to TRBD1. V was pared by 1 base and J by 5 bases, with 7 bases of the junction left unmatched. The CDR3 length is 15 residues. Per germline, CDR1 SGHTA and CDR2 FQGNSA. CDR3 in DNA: TGTGCCAGCAGCTTAGATGGGACAGCTGGGGAGACCCAGTACTTC. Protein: CASSLDGTAGETQYF.

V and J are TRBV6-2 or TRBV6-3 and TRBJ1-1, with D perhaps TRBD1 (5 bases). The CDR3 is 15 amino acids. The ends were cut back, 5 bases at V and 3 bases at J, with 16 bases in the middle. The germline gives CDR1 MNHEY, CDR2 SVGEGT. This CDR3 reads CASSVWVLGDTEAFF. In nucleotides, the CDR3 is TGTGCCAGCAGTGTTTGGGTTCTAGGGGACACTGAAGCTTTCTTT.